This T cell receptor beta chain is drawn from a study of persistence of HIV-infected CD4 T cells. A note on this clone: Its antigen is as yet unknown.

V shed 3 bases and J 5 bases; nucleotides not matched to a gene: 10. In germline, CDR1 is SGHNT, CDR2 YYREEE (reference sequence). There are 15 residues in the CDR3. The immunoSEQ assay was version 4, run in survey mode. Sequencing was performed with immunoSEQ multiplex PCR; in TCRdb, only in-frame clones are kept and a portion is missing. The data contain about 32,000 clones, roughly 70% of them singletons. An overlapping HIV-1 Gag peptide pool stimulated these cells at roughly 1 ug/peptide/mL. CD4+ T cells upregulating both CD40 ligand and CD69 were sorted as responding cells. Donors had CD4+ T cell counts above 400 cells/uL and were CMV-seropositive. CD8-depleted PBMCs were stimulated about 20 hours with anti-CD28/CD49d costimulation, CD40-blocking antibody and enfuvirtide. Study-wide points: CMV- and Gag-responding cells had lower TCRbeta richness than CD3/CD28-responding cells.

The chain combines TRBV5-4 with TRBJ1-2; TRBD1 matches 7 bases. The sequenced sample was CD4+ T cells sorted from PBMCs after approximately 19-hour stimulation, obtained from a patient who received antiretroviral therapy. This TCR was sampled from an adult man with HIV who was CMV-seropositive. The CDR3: CASSSRTGVEYGYTF. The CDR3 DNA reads TGTGCCAGCAGCTCCCGTACAGGGGTTGAGTATGGCTACACCTTC.